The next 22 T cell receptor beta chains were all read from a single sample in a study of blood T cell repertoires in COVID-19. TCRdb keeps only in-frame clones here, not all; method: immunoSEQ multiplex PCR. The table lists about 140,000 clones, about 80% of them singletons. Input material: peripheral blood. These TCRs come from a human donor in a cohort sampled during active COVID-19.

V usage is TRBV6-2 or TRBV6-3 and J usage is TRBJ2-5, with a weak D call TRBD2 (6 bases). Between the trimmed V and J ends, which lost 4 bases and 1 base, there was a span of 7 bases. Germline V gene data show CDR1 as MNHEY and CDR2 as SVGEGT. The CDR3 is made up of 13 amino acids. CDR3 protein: CASSSGVQETQYF. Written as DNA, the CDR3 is TGTGCCAGCAGTTCGGGAGTCCAAGAGACCCAGTACTTC.

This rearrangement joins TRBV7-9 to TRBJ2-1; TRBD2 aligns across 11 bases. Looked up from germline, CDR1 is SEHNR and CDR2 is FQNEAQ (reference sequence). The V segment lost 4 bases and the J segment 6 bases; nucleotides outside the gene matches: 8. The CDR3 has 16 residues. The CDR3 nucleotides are TGTGCCAGCAGCTCCTGGACTAGCGGGTTATTCAATGAGCAGTTCTTC. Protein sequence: CASSSWTSGLFNEQFF.

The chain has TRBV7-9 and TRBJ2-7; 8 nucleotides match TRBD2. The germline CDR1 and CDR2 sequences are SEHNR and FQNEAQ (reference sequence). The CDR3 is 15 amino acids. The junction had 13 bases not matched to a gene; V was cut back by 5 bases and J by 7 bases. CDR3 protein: CASSDPGLEPREQYF. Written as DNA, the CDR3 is TGTGCCAGCAGCGATCCGGGACTAGAGCCTCGTGAGCAGTACTTC.

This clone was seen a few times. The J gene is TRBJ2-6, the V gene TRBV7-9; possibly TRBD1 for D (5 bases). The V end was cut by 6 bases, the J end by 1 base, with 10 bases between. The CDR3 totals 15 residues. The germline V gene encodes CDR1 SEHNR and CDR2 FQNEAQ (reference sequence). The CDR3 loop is CASRPTGSGANVLTF. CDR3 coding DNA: TGTGCCAGCAGGCCTACAGGATCTGGGGCCAACGTCCTGACTTTC. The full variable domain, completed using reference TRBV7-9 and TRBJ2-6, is DTGVSQNPRHKITKRGQNVTFRCDPISEHNRLYWYRQTLGQGPEFLTYFQNEAQLEKSRLLSDRFSAERPKGSFSTLEIQRTEQGDSAMYLCASRPTGSGANVLTFGAGSRLTVL.

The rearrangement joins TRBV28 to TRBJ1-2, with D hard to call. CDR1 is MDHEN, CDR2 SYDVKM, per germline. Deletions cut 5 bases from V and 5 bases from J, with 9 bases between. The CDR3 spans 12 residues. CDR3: CASSGRWYGYTF. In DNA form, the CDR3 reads TGTGCCAGCAGTGGCAGATGGTATGGCTACACCTTC.

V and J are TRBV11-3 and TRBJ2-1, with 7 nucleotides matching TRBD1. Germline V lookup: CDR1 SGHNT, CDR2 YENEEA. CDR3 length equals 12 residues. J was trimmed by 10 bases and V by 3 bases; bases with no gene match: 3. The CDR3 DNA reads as TGTGCCAGCAGCTTTCAGGGGGAAGAGCAGTTCTTC. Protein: CASSFQGEEQFF.

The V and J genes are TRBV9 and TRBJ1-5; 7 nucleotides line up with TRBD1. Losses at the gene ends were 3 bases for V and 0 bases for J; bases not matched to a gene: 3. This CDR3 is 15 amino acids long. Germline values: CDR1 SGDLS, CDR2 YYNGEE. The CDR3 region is CASSAGQYSNQPQHF. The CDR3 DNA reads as TGTGCCAGCAGCGCGGGACAGTATAGCAATCAGCCCCAGCATTTT.

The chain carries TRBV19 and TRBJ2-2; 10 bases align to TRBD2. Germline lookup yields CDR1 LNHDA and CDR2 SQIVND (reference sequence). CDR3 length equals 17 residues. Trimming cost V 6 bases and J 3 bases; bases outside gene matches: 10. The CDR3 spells CASRRTSGLQYTGELFF. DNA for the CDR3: TGTGCCAGTAGGCGGACTAGCGGTCTGCAATACACCGGGGAGCTGTTTTTT.

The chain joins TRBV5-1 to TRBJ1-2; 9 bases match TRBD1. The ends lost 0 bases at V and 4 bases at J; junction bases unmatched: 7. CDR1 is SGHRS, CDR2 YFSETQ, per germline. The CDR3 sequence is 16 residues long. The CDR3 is CASSLELGQGAYGYTF. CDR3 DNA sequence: TGCGCCAGCAGCTTGGAACTGGGACAGGGAGCCTATGGCTACACCTTC.

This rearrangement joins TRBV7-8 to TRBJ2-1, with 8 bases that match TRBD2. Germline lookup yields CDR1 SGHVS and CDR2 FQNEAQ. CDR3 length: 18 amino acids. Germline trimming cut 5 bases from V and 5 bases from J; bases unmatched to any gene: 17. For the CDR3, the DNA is TGTGCCAGCAGCACATGGGGTCAACTAGCGGTTGGGAACAATGAGCAGTTCTTC. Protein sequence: CASSTWGQLAVGNNEQFF. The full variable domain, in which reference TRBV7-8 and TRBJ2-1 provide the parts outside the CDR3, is GAGVSQSPRYKVAKRGQDVALRCDPISGHVSLFWYQQALGQGPEFLTYFQNEAQLDKSGLPSDRFFAERPEGSVSTLKIQRTQQEDSAVYLCASSTWGQLAVGNNEQFFGPGTRLTVL.

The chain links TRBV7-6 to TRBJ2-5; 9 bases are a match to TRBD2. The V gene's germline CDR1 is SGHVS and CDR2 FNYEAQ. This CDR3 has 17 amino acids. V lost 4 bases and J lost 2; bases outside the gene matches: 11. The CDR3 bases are TGTGCCAGCAGCTCCCCCCCAGCGGGAGGTATTCAAGAGACCCAGTACTTC. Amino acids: CASSSPPAGGIQETQYF.

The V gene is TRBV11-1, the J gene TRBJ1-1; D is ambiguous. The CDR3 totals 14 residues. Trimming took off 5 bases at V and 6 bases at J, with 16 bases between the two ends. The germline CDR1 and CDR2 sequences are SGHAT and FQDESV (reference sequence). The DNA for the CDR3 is TGTGCCAGCAGCGGGAGGAGTGGGGTCGCTGAAGCTTTCTTT. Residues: CASSGRSGVAEAFF. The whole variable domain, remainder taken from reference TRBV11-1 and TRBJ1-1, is EAEVAQSPRYKITEKSQAVAFWCDPISGHATLYWYRQILGQGPELLVQFQDESVVDDSQLPKDRFSAERLKGVDSTLKIQPAELGDSAMYLCASSGRSGVAEAFFGQGTRLTVV.

The CDR3: CSVFPGLHYNEQFF. The CDR3 region has the DNA TGCAGCGTTTTTCCGGGACTTCATTACAATGAGCAGTTCTTC. The rearrangement uses TRBV29-1 and TRBJ2-1; D may be TRBD2 (6 bases). Germline V gene sequence: CDR1 SQVTM, CDR2 ANQGSEA. Deletions cut 5 bases from V and 4 bases from J, with 15 bases between. There are 14 residues in the CDR3.

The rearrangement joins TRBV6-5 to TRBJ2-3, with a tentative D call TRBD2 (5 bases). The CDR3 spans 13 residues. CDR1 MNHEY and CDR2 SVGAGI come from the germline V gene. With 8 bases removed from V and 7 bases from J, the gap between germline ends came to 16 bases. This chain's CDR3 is CASSPSRDHTQYF. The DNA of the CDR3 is TGTGCCAGCTCTCCTAGCCGAGACCATACGCAGTATTTT.

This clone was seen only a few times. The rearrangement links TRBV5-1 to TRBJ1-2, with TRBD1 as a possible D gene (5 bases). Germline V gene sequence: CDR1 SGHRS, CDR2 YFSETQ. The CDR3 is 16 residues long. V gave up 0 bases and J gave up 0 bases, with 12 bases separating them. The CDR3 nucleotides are TGCGCCAGCAGCTTGGGCGGGACGCCAGCTAACTATGGCTACACCTTC. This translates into CASSLGGTPANYGYTF.

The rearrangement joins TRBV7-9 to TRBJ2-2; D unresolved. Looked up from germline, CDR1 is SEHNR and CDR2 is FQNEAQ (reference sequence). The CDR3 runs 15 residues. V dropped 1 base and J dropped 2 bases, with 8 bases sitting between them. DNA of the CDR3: TGTGCCAGCAGCTTAGTAAACAGTAACACCGGGGAGCTGTTTTTT. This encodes CASSLVNSNTGELFF.

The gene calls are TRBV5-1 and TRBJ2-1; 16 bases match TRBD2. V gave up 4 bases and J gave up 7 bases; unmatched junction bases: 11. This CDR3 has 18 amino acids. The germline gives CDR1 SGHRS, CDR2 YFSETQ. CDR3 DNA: TGCGCCAGCAGCCGCGGGACTAGCGGGAGGGCAGGAGTGAATGAGCAGTTCTTC. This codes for CASSRGTSGRAGVNEQFF.

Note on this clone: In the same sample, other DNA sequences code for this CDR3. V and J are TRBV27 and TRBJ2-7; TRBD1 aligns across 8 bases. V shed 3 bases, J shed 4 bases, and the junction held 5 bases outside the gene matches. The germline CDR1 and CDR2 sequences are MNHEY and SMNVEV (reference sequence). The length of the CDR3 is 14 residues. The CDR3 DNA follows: TGTGCCAGCAGTTTTAGCAGGGGGCCGTACGAGCAGTACTTC. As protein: CASSFSRGPYEQYF.

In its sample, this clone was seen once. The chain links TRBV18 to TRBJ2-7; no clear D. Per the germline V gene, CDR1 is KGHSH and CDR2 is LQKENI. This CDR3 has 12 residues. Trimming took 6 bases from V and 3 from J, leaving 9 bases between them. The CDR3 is CASSGFGYEQYF. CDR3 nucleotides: TGTGCCAGCTCCGGGTTCGGCTACGAGCAGTACTTC.

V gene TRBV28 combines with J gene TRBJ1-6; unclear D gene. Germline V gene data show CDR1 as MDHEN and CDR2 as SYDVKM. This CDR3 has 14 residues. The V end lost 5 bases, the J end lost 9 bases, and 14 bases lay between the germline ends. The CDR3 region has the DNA TGTGCCAGCAGTCCCCCCACCCAGGTTTCACCCCTCCACTTT. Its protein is CASSPPTQVSPLHF. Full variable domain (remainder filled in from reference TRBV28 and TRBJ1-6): DVKVTQSSRYLVKRTGEKVFLECVQDMDHENMFWYRQDPGLGLRLIYFSYDVKMKEKGDIPEGYSVSREKKERFSLILESASTNQTSMYLCASSPPTQVSPLHFGNGTRLTVT.

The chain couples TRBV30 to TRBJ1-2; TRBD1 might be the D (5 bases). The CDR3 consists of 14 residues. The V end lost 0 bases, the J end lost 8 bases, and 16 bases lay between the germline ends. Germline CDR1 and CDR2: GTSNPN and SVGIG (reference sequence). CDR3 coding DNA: TGTGCCTGGAGTGTAATCGGGGGGATAGGAGGCTACACCTTC. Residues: CAWSVIGGIGGYTF.

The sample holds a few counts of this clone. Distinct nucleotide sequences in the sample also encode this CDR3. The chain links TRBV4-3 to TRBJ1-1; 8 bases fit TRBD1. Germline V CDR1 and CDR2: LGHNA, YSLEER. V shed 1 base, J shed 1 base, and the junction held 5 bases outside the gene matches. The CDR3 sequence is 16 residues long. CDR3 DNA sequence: TGCGCCAGCAGCCAAGGGCGAGACAGGGGGAACACTGAAGCTTTCTTT. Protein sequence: CASSQGRDRGNTEAFF.